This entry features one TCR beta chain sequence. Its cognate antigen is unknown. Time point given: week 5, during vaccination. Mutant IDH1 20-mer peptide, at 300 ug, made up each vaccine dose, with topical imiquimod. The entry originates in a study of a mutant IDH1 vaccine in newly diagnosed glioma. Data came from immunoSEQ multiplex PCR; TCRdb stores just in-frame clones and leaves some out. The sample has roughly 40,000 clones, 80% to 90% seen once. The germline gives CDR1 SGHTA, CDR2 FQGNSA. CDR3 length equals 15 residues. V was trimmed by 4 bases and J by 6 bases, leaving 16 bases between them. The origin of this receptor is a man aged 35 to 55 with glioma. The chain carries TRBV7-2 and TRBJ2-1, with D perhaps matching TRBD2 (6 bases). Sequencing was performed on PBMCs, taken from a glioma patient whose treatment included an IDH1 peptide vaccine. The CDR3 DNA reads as TGTGCCAGCAGCTCGCCATCCCCTAGCGCCAATGAGCAGTTCTTC. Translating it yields CASSSPSPSANEQFF.